This T cell receptor beta chain was observed in a study of prognosis after radiotherapy for stage I lung cancer. Study-wide context: Roughly 5 patients had oligometastatic NSCLC after surgical resection of the primary tumor, and over eleven had newly diagnosed primary stage I lung tumors.

Many counts were recorded for this clonotype. Its antigen remains unknown. Amplicons of TCR beta CDR3 were generated from genomic DNA by two-round multiplex PCR. Primers were specific to each TRBV and TRBJ gene in first-round PCR. TCRdb reanalysed the multiplex PCR reads using MiXCR and keeps one entry per CDR3 protein. The sample has some 14,000 distinct CDR3 sequences, approximately 50% seen once; the top ten hold approximately 40%. Germline loops: CDR1 SGHRS, CDR2 YFSETQ. The V and J ends lost 3 bases and 1 base respectively, with 10 bases between them. The CDR3 sequence is 14 residues long. Findings and limits, study-wide: Patients without metastases reportedly showed TRBV and TRBJ gene usage unlike that of patients with metastases. Some patients went on to develop distant metastases. Their Shannon entropy after stereotactic body radiation therapy was lower, and its change from baseline was also lower.

On two occasions, one at each of two time points, about 6 milliliters of peripheral blood were drawn. This specimen was PBMCs, taken before or after stereotactic body radiation therapy (not recorded which). The chain recombines TRBV5-1 with TRBJ2-5; TRBD1 might be the D (5 bases). The source of this sequence is a donor older than 45 with non-small cell lung cancer. CDR3 bases: TGCGCCAGCAGCTATAGACAGTTCCAAGAGACCCAGTACTTC. This encodes CASSYRQFQETQYF.